These T cell receptor beta chains were read from a single sample in a study of cytomegalovirus exposure and HLA in healthy donors. Produced via immunoSEQ multiplex PCR; TCRdb's table is partial and in-frame only. The table records more than 95,000 clones, 78% of them present only once. The sample taken for sequencing was PBMCs. These receptors were taken from a woman between 35 and 50 years old in good health and CMV-seronegative. The CDR3 runs from the conserved cysteine through the conserved F or W. The D gene is left open where the match is weak. Clone size appears in some rows only: once, few, many, or a class for an expanded clone.

D,J,V,size,DNA,CDR3
.,TRBJ2-2,TRBV28,.,TGTGCCAGCAGTCAGGGTTGGGACACCGGGGAGCTGTTTTTT,CASSQGWDTGELFF
TRBD1,TRBJ2-3,TRBV27,.,TGTGCCAGCAGCTTGACAGGGAATACAGATACGCAGTATTTT,CASSLTGNTDTQYF
.,TRBJ2-7,TRBV29-1,.,TGCAGCGTTACGACTACGATCTACGAGCAGTACTTC,CSVTTTIYEQYF
.,TRBJ2-1,TRBV27,.,TGTGCCAGCAGTTTCAGGGGAAGCTCCTACAATGAGCAGTTCTTC,CASSFRGSSYNEQFF
.,TRBJ1-2,TRBV15,.,TGTGCCACCAGCGCTGATCTATCGGGCTACACCTTC,CATSADLSGYTF
TRBD2,TRBJ2-3,TRBV2,.,TGTGCCAGCAGTGAAGCGCGGGCTAGCGGGGGGGGTACGCAGTATTTT,CASSEARASGGGTQYF
.,TRBJ2-1,TRBV6-4,.,TGTGCCAGCAGTGACGGGAGCGGACCCACCGGGTACAATGAGCAGTTCTTC,CASSDGSGPTGYNEQFF
TRBD2,TRBJ2-1,TRBV7-8,.,TGTGCCAGCAGCGTGCTGGGACTAGCGGGAGGGGGTGAGCAGTTCTTC,CASSVLGLAGGGEQFF
.,TRBJ1-1,TRBV30,.,TGTGCCTGGAGTAGGAGGGCTGTGAACACTGAAGCTTTCTTT,CAWSRRAVNTEAFF
.,TRBJ1-2,TRBV5-1,once,TGCGCCAGCAGCTTGACCGTTCTGGGGGGATCGGATGGCTACACCTTC,CASSLTVLGGSDGYTF
TRBD1,TRBJ1-1,TRBV5-4,.,TGTGCCAGCAGCTTGAGGGACAGGGTAATCGCTGAAGCTTTCTTT,CASSLRDRVIAEAFF
TRBD2,TRBJ2-1,TRBV27,.,TGTGCCAGCAGTTTAGGGGGGTTTCTAGCGGGAGTGAATGAGCAGTTCTTC,CASSLGGFLAGVNEQFF
.,TRBJ2-5,TRBV9,.,TGTGCCAGCAGCTCGAATGCGGGGGCGTTGGGGGAGCAGTACTTC,CASSSNAGALGEQYF
TRBD1,TRBJ2-7,TRBV2,.,TGTGCCAGCAGAATTCCGGGACAGGATTACGAGCAGTACTTC,CASRIPGQDYEQYF
.,TRBJ1-4,TRBV19,.,TGTGCCAGTACAGGGGAGGGTGAAAAACTGTTTTTT,CASTGEGEKLFF
TRBD2,TRBJ2-7,TRBV28,.,TGTGCCAGCAGTTTCGGGACTAGCGGGAGCCGGGAGCAGTACTTC,CASSFGTSGSREQYF
TRBD1,TRBJ2-5,TRBV15,.,TGTGCCACCAGCAGATGGTTGGACAGGGCTAAGACCCAGTACTTC,CATSRWLDRAKTQYF
.,TRBJ1-2,TRBV20-1,.,TGCAGTGCTAGAAATGGCGGCTACACCTTC,CSARNGGYTF
.,TRBJ1-1,TRBV27,.,TGTGCCAGCAGCGTAGGGACAGAAGCTTTCTTT,CASSVGTEAFF
.,TRBJ1-2,TRBV19,.,TGTGCCAGTAGTTTTCGGACAGTTGGCTACACCTTC,CASSFRTVGYTF
.,TRBJ1-5,TRBV27,.,TGTGCCAGCAGTTTAGTCCCTCGGCAGCCCCAGCATTTT,CASSLVPRQPQHF
.,TRBJ1-1,TRBV5-4,once,TGTGCCAGCAGCTTAGGGACATCCGTCGCTGAAGCTTTCTTT,CASSLGTSVAEAFF
.,TRBJ1-4,TRBV10-3,.,TGTGCCATCAGTGAGTCAGCAGGACAGAACTATCCAACTAATGAAAAACTGTTTTTT,CAISESAGQNYPTNEKLFF
TRBD2,TRBJ2-2,TRBV27,few,TGTGCCAGCAGTTTATCGGACTGGGGGGGCACCGGGGAGCTGTTTTTT,CASSLSDWGGTGELFF
.,TRBJ2-7,TRBV9,.,TGTGCCAGCAGCGCAAATCGGCGGGACAGCTCCTACGAGCAGTACTTC,CASSANRRDSSYEQYF
TRBD1,TRBJ2-7,TRBV19,.,TGTGCCAGTAGTTCACAGGGGGCGCTCAACGAGCAGTACTTC,CASSSQGALNEQYF
TRBD2,TRBJ2-1,TRBV11-2,.,TGTGCCAGCAGCTTCGGACTAGCGGGAGGGCCGTTTGAAAATGAGCAGTTCTTC,CASSFGLAGGPFENEQFF
.,TRBJ2-5,TRBV5-1,.,TGCGCCAGCAGCTTGGCCTCAGTGACAGCGGAGACCCAGTACTTC,CASSLASVTAETQYF
.,TRBJ2-5,TRBV6-6,.,TGTGCCAGCGCGATGCCCCAGCGGGAGACCCAGTACTTC,CASAMPQRETQYF
TRBD2,TRBJ2-1,TRBV19,.,TGTGCCAGTAGGGTCGCCGCGGGAGGCCCCAATGAGCAGTTCTTC,CASRVAAGGPNEQFF